Each of the 14 T cell receptor beta chains below was sequenced from the same sample in a study of T-cell reconstitution after alpha-beta-depleted transplantation in children. During its preparation, the TCRbeta library received unique molecular identifiers. One entry per CDR3 protein results from TCRdb running MiXCR on the PCR reads. The table shows about 78,000 distinct CDR3 sequences, with 12% to 15% occurring only once. The sequences come from PBMCs, mostly from graft donor cells, collected 180 days after TCRalphabeta/CD19-depleted stem cell transplant. The receptors stem from a male patient aged 2-15 years who had a stem cell transplant for acute lymphoblastic leukemia, so the T cells may come from the graft donor.

The rearrangement links TRBV5-1 to TRBJ2-7; either TRBD1 or TRBD2 may fit D (5 bases each). V lost 7 bases to trimming and J lost 0 bases, with 20 bases between them. Germline CDR1 SGHRS, CDR2 YFSETQ. This CDR3 comprises 16 residues. The CDR3 DNA reads TGCGCCAGCGACAGCGAGGGCAGGGCGAGCTCCTACGAGCAGTACTTC. It encodes CASDSEGRASSYEQYF.

This rearrangement joins TRBV7-2 to TRBJ2-1; 10 positions agree with TRBD1. The CDR3 sequence is 15 residues long. The germline CDR1 and CDR2 sequences are SGHTA and FQGNSA. V lost 1 base and J lost 7; bases outside the gene matches: 4. In DNA form, the CDR3 reads TGTGCCAGCAGCTTAGGGGACAGGGGAGTGAATGAGCAGTTCTTC. This translates into CASSLGDRGVNEQFF.

This clonotype was observed a few times. This rearrangement joins TRBV7-9 to TRBJ2-6; D unresolved. V was cut by 2 bases and J by 0 bases, with 2 bases left in between. CDR3 length: 14 residues. Germline CDR1 is SEHNR and CDR2 is FQNEAQ (reference sequence). CDR3 in DNA: TGTGCCAGCAGCTTAAGCTCTGGGGCCAACGTCCTGACTTTC. Translating gives CASSLSSGANVLTF.

This clonotype has only a few counts. V usage is TRBV28 and J usage is TRBJ2-5; TRBD2 matches 8 bases. Trimming at V came to 5 bases and at J to 1 base, leaving 9 bases not matched to a gene. The CDR3 totals 16 residues. Germline values: CDR1 MDHEN, CDR2 SYDVKM. CDR3 in amino acids: CASSPVAGKGQETQYF. The CDR3 bases are TGTGCCAGCAGTCCCGTAGCGGGAAAAGGCCAAGAGACCCAGTACTTC.

This clonotype occurred a few times. The V and J genes are TRBV5-5 and TRBJ2-7, with 8 positions matching TRBD1. The V gene's germline CDR1 is SGHKS and CDR2 YYEKEE (reference sequence). The trim removed 1 base at V and 0 bases at J, leaving 6 bases unmatched. The CDR3 has 16 residues. The CDR3 DNA follows: TGTGCCAGCAGCTTGTGGACAGGGTACGCCTCCTACGAGCAGTACTTC. Translation: CASSLWTGYASYEQYF.

Only a few counts were recorded for this clonotype. V and J are TRBV7-9 and TRBJ1-1; D remains unclear. Trimming shortened V by 7 bases and J by 0 bases, and 18 bases separated the two germline ends. This CDR3 is built from 16 residues. CDR1 and CDR2 (germline): SEHNR, FQNEAQ (reference sequence). In DNA form, the CDR3 reads TGTGCCAGCAATCCCGCAGCCCAGGCCCTGAACACTGAAGCTTTCTTT. Translation gives CASNPAAQALNTEAFF.

In its sample, this clonotype was seen many times. This chain joins TRBV6-6 and TRBJ2-5, with TRBD2 as a possible D gene (5 bases). Trimming stripped 6 bases from V and 1 base from J, with 9 bases between. CDR1 MNHNY and CDR2 SVGAGI come from the germline V gene (reference sequence). The CDR3 runs 13 residues. The CDR3 loop reads CASSSGFQETQYF. DNA for the CDR3: TGTGCCAGCAGCTCGGGGTTCCAAGAGACCCAGTACTTC.

The CDR3 DNA reads TGTGCCAGCAGTGAGGGGACTTTTATCCAAGAGACCCAGTACTTC. As protein: CASSEGTFIQETQYF. This chain links TRBV6-1 with TRBJ2-5; possibly TRBD2 for D (6 bases). The CDR3 loop spans 15 amino acids. The V end lost 3 bases, the J end lost 1 base, and 12 bases lay between the germline ends. CDR1 is MNHNS and CDR2 is SASEGT in the germline V gene.

V and J are TRBV6-2 or TRBV6-3 and TRBJ1-6; D is perhaps TRBD1 (6 bases). Trimming pared 8 bases from V and 9 bases from J, leaving 11 bases between. This CDR3 has 12 amino acids. CDR1 is MNHEY, CDR2 SVGEGT, per germline. The CDR3 here is CASQGSPSPLHF. CDR3 nucleotides: TGTGCCAGCCAGGGGTCTCCTTCACCCCTCCACTTT.

The chain has TRBV12-3 or TRBV12-4 and TRBJ2-3; 8 nucleotides align to TRBD2. V was pared by 5 bases and J by 2 bases, with 9 bases of the junction left unmatched. The CDR3 totals 16 residues. The CDR3 region is CASSQRGQGVTDTQYF. The CDR3 nucleotides are TGTGCCAGCAGTCAGCGGGGGCAGGGAGTCACAGATACGCAGTATTTT.

This clonotype was detected ten times or more. V gene TRBV20-1 combines with J gene TRBJ2-7, with D perhaps being TRBD1 or TRBD2 (5 bases each). The CDR3 length is 13 residues. CDR1 is DFQATT and CDR2 is SNEGSKA in the germline V gene (reference sequence). The germline V and J ends were trimmed by 5 bases and 2 bases, with 13 bases remaining between them. This CDR3 is CSARREPPYEQYF. CDR3 nucleotide sequence: TGCAGTGCTCGCAGGGAGCCTCCCTACGAGCAGTACTTC.

The chain recombines TRBV19 with TRBJ2-7, with TRBD1 matching 8 bases. V was clipped by 1 base and J by 3 bases; unmatched bases: 2. In germline, CDR1 is LNHDA, CDR2 SQIVND (reference sequence). There are 14 residues in the CDR3. The CDR3 nucleotides are TGTGCCAGTAGTATAGGAGGACAGGGCTACGAGCAGTACTTC. The encoded protein is CASSIGGQGYEQYF. The whole variable domain, filled in from reference TRBV19 and TRBJ2-7, reads DGGITQSPKYLFRKEGQNVTLSCEQNLNHDAMYWYRQDPGQGLRLIYYSQIVNDFQKGDIAEGYSVSREKKESFPLTVTSAQKNPTAFYLCASSIGGQGYEQYFGPGTRLTVT.

This clonotype has only a few counts. The CDR3 region is CSARGSGGHSYNEQFF. Written as DNA, the CDR3 is TGCAGTGCTAGAGGAAGCGGGGGGCACTCCTACAATGAGCAGTTCTTC. J is TRBJ2-1 and V is TRBV20-1; TRBD2 aligns across 9 bases. With V trimmed by 1 base and J by 0 bases, 4 bases remained unmatched. In germline, CDR1 is DFQATT, CDR2 SNEGSKA (reference sequence). This CDR3 is 16 amino acids long.

The rearrangement links TRBV5-1 to TRBJ2-3; no clear D. Trimming took off 7 bases at V and 0 bases at J, with 12 bases between the two ends. From germline, CDR1 is SGHRS and CDR2 YFSETQ. CDR3 size: 14 residues. The CDR3 nucleotides are TGCGCCAGCGGCTGGATTTCTAGCACAGATACGCAGTATTTT. Its translation is CASGWISSTDTQYF.